These T cell receptor beta chains were read from a single sample in a study of blood T cell repertoires in COVID-19. TCRdb's table, derived via immunoSEQ multiplex PCR, lists solely in-frame clones and lacks some. Of hundreds of thousands of clones listed, just under 90% are singletons. The sequencing sample was made of peripheral blood. The receptors here all came from a woman in her twenties or thirties with COVID-19, enrolled during active disease. The CDR3 runs from the conserved cysteine through the conserved F or W. The D gene is left open where the match is weak. A row's size may be missing; if present it is once, few, many or a size class.

>TRBV9|TRBJ2-3|TRBD2|-
CASSPEGIAGGVSADTQYF
TGTGCCAGCAGCCCAGAGGGGATTGCCGGGGGGGTTTCCGCAGATACGCAGTATTTT
>TRBV19|TRBJ2-7|-|-
CATATRFSYEQYF
TGTGCCACCGCGACGAGGTTCTCCTACGAGCAGTACTTC
>TRBV5-6|TRBJ2-5|-|-
CASSRTAYQKQETQYF
TGTGCCAGCAGCCGAACAGCCTATCAAAAACAAGAGACCCAGTACTTC
>TRBV23-1|TRBJ1-1|-|-
CASSQCRQANTEAFF
TGCGCCAGCAGTCAATGCCGCCAGGCGAACACTGAAGCTTTCTTT
>TRBV28|TRBJ1-1|-|-
CASSLRRPYGDTEAFF
TGTGCCAGCAGTTTACGGCGGCCGTACGGGGACACTGAAGCTTTCTTT
>TRBV7-8|TRBJ2-2|-|-
CASSLRSGNTGELFF
TGTGCCAGCAGCCTAAGATCAGGGAACACCGGGGAGCTGTTTTTT
>TRBV7-9|TRBJ2-3|-|once
CASSLFPSTDTQYF
TGTGCCAGCAGCTTATTCCCGAGCACAGATACGCAGTATTTT
>TRBV5-1|TRBJ1-1|-|few
CASSLDRTPYEAFF
TGCGCCAGCAGCTTGGACAGGACACCTTATGAAGCTTTCTTT
>TRBV28|TRBJ1-2|TRBD1|once
CASRLPRGGAGGYTF
TGTGCCAGCAGGCTTCCCCGAGGGGGCGCTGGGGGCTACACCTTC
>TRBV6-6|TRBJ1-1|TRBD1|-
CASSPRDRVTWGNTEAFF
TGTGCCAGCAGTCCCCGGGACAGGGTAACATGGGGGAACACTGAAGCTTTCTTT
>TRBV11-2|TRBJ1-2|-|-
CASSLGGGPLYGYTF
TGTGCCAGCAGCTTGGGGGGTGGGCCCCTATACGGCTACACCTTC
>TRBV6-6|TRBJ1-3|-|-
CASTLSGGTSGNTIYF
TGTGCCAGCACTCTATCGGGGGGGACCTCTGGAAACACCATATATTTT
>TRBV24-1|TRBJ2-1|TRBD2|-
CATEISGGNEQFF
TGTGCCACGGAGATCAGCGGGGGGAATGAGCAGTTCTTC
>TRBV2|TRBJ2-7|-|-
CASSETARYEQYF
TGTGCCAGCAGTGAGACAGCTCGGTACGAGCAGTACTTC
>TRBV7-3|TRBJ1-1|-|-
CASSDLPGAEAFF
TGTGCCAGCAGCGACCTTCCGGGGGCTGAAGCTTTCTTT
>TRBV5-5|TRBJ1-1|-|once
CASSLPNRPEAFF
TGTGCCAGCAGCCTTCCAAACAGGCCTGAAGCTTTCTTT
>TRBV4-2|TRBJ1-2|-|-
CASSRSGGYTF
TGTGCCAGCAGCCGCTCGGGTGGCTACACCTTC
>TRBV6-1|TRBJ2-3|TRBD2|-
CASSELPGGLTDTQYF
TGTGCCAGCAGTGAATTACCGGGGGGGCTTACAGATACGCAGTATTTT
>TRBV7-9|TRBJ2-3|TRBD2|-
CASSSRISRGESTDTQYF
TGTGCCAGCAGCAGCCGTATCAGTCGGGGGGAAAGCACAGATACGCAGTATTTT
>TRBV6-5|TRBJ1-6|TRBD1|-
CASSQQGGNSPLHF
TGTGCCAGCAGCCAACAGGGGGGTAATTCACCCCTCCACTTT
>TRBV4-1|TRBJ1-1|-|-
CASSQSGGPNTEAFF
TGCGCCAGCAGCCAAAGCGGGGGGCCGAACACTGAAGCTTTCTTT
>TRBV5-1|TRBJ1-3|-|-
CASSPGQAAGNTIYF
TGCGCCAGCAGCCCGGGACAAGCAGCTGGAAACACCATATATTTT
>TRBV6-5|TRBJ1-6|-|-
CASSQGHAYNSPLHF
TGTGCCAGCAGCCAGGGACACGCATATAATTCACCCCTCCACTTT
>TRBV7-9|TRBJ2-3|TRBD2|-
CASSPRTSGLSTDTQYF
TGTGCCAGCAGCCCTCGGACTAGCGGACTTAGCACAGATACGCAGTATTTT
>TRBV3-1/TRBV3-2|TRBJ1-3|-|-
CASSSPSPSGNTIYF
TGTGCCAGCAGCTCTCCCTCCCCCTCTGGAAACACCATATATTTT
>TRBV23-1|TRBJ2-2|-|-
CASSRPHRIQGTGELFF
TGCGCCAGCAGTCGACCCCATCGGATCCAGGGGACCGGGGAGCTGTTTTTT
>TRBV27|TRBJ1-2|-|-
CASGDLRGAYNYGYTF
TGTGCCAGCGGGGACCTTCGGGGGGCGTATAACTATGGCTACACCTTC
>TRBV23-1|TRBJ1-1|TRBD1|-
CASSPDGTGDIVNTEAFF
TGCGCCAGCAGTCCAGATGGGACAGGGGATATTGTGAACACTGAAGCTTTCTTT
>TRBV9|TRBJ1-1|-|-
CASSAGGAGGTEAFF
TGTGCCAGCAGCGCCGGGGGGGCCGGGGGCACTGAAGCTTTCTTT
>TRBV12-3/TRBV12-4|TRBJ1-2|-|-
CASSFPGLYGYTF
TGTGCCAGCAGTTTCCCAGGCCTCTATGGCTACACCTTC
>TRBV5-1|TRBJ1-1|TRBD1|-
CASRVRDRGTEAFF
TGCGCCAGCCGGGTAAGGGACAGGGGCACTGAAGCTTTCTTT
>TRBV19|TRBJ1-5|TRBD1|few
CASVDRGNQPQHF
TGTGCCAGTGTCGACAGGGGAAATCAGCCCCAGCATTTT
>TRBV14|TRBJ1-5|-|-
CASSQEVRRYNQPQHF
TGTGCCAGCAGCCAAGAAGTTCGTCGGTATAATCAGCCCCAGCATTTT
>TRBV3-1/TRBV3-2|TRBJ1-6|TRBD1|-
CASSQNEGADSPLHF
TGTGCCAGCAGCCAAAACGAGGGGGCTGATTCACCCCTCCACTTT
>TRBV11-2|TRBJ2-2|TRBD2|-
CATHTGGSGELFF
TGTGCCACCCATACCGGGGGGTCCGGGGAGCTGTTTTTT
>TRBV5-1|TRBJ1-1|-|-
CASSTGTLNTEAFF
TGCGCCAGCAGCACAGGGACGTTGAACACTGAAGCTTTCTTT
>TRBV9|TRBJ1-6|-|-
CASSVFPYNSPLHF
TGTGCCAGCAGCGTCTTCCCCTATAATTCACCCCTCCACTTT
>TRBV9|TRBJ1-2|-|-
CASTSGDKANYGYTF
TGTGCCAGCACCTCGGGAGACAAAGCTAACTATGGCTACACCTTC
>TRBV10-3|TRBJ2-7|TRBD1|-
CAISWGQTGVYEQYF
TGTGCCATCAGTTGGGGACAGACAGGGGTTTACGAGCAGTACTTC
>TRBV6-5|TRBJ1-1|-|-
CASSWESNTEAFF
TGTGCCAGCAGTTGGGAGTCCAACACTGAAGCTTTCTTT
>TRBV4-1|TRBJ2-7|TRBD1|-
CASSQGQGYSYEQYF
TGCGCCAGCAGCCAGGGACAGGGTTACTCCTACGAGCAGTACTTC
>TRBV7-8|TRBJ1-1|-|-
CASSLASLPRQPNTEAFF
TGTGCCAGCAGCTTAGCGAGTCTTCCGAGACAGCCGAACACTGAAGCTTTCTTT
>TRBV11-1|TRBJ1-2|-|-
CASSLDSNYGYTF
TGTGCCAGCAGCTTAGACAGTAACTATGGCTACACCTTC
>TRBV18|TRBJ2-3|-|-
CASSPRPSTDTQYF
TGTGCCAGCTCACCGCGACCTAGCACAGATACGCAATATTTT
>TRBV6-1|TRBJ2-5|TRBD1|-
CASSELAGGQETQYF
TGTGCCAGCAGTGAATTGGCAGGGGGACAAGAGACCCAGTACTTC
>TRBV5-5|TRBJ2-7|TRBD2|-
CASSLALPASGVYEQYF
TGTGCCAGCAGCTTGGCCCTCCCGGCTAGCGGGGTCTACGAGCAGTACTTC
>TRBV7-3|TRBJ1-2|-|-
CASSLYRGYGYTF
TGTGCCAGCAGCTTATATCGCGGTTATGGCTACACCTTC
>TRBV2|TRBJ1-2|-|-
CASSEQNYGYTF
TGTGCCAGCAGTGAACAGAACTATGGCTACACCTTC
>TRBV6-5|TRBJ1-1|TRBD1|-
CASIRQGALPEAFF
TGTGCCAGCATCCGACAGGGGGCTCTTCCTGAAGCTTTCTTT
>TRBV21-1|TRBJ1-2|-|once
CASSKFPGQGWDYHYGYTF
TGTGCCAGCAGCAAATTTCCGGGACAGGGGTGGGATTACCACTATGGCTACACCTTC
>TRBV12-3/TRBV12-4|TRBJ2-7|-|once
CASSSPGFEQYF
TGTGCCAGCAGTTCTCCAGGGTTCGAGCAGTACTTC
>TRBV5-1|TRBJ1-2|-|-
CASTNERLRGRGYGYTF
TGCGCCAGCACGAATGAAAGATTGCGGGGGCGAGGGTATGGCTACACCTTC
>TRBV20-1|TRBJ1-2|TRBD1|-
CSAEQGNGYTF
TGCAGTGCTGAACAGGGGAATGGCTACACCTTC
>TRBV7-9|TRBJ2-5|TRBD1|-
CASSDYRGLGETQYF
TGTGCCAGCAGCGATTACAGGGGGCTAGGAGAGACCCAGTACTTC
>TRBV7-8|TRBJ2-7|TRBD1|-
CASRPGTVNSYEQYF
TGTGCCAGCAGGCCCGGGACAGTCAATTCCTACGAGCAGTACTTC
>TRBV5-1|TRBJ1-2|-|once
CASSYPGNYGYTF
TGCGCCAGCAGCTACCCAGGGAACTATGGCTACACCTTC
>TRBV11-1|TRBJ2-7|TRBD2|-
CASSPRTRNEQYF
TGTGCCAGCAGCCCCCGGACTAGGAACGAGCAGTACTTC
>TRBV27|TRBJ2-5|-|-
CASSRSVQETQYF
TGTGCCAGCTCCCGGTCGGTACAAGAGACCCAGTACTTC
>TRBV9|TRBJ2-3|TRBD2|-
CASSVKAGGRTDTQYF
TGTGCCAGCAGCGTAAAGGCGGGGGGGCGCACAGATACGCAGTATTTT
>TRBV11-3|TRBJ2-3|TRBD2|once
CASSKRLAGGRDTQYF
TGTGCCAGCAGCAAACGACTAGCGGGGGGGCGGGATACGCAGTATTTT